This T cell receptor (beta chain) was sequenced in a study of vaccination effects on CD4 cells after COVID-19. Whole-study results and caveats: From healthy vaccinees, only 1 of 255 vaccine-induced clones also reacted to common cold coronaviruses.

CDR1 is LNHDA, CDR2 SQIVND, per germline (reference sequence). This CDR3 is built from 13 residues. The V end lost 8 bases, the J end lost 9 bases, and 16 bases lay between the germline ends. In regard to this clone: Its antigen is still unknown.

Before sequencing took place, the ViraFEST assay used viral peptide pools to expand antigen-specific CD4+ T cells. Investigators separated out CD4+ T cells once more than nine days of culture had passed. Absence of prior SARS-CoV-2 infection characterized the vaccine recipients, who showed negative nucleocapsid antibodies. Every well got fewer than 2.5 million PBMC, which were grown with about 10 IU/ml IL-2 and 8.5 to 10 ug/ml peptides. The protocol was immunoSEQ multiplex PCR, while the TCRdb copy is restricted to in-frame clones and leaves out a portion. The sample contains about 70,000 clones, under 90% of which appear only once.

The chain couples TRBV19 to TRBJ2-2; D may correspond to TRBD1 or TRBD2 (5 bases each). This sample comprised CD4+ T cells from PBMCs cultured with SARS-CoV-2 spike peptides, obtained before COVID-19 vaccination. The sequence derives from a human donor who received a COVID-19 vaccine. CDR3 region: CASAVGRDRELFF. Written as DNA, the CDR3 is TGTGCCAGTGCGGTGGGACGTGACCGGGAGCTGTTTTTT. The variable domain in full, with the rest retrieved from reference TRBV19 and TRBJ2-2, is DGGITQSPKYLFRKEGQNVTLSCEQNLNHDAMYWYRQDPGQGLRLIYYSQIVNDFQKGDIAEGYSVSREKKESFPLTVTSAQKNPTAFYLCASAVGRDRELFFGEGSRLTVL.